This is a list of T cell receptor beta chains from one sample in a study of blood T cell repertoires in COVID-19. This table comes from immunoSEQ multiplex PCR, and its TCRdb copy is limited to in-frame clones, with some not included. Of about 120,000 clones in the sample, roughly four fifths are singletons; the top ten hold over 6.5%. The material sequenced was peripheral blood. These TCRs come from a human donor in a cohort sampled during active COVID-19. The CDR3 runs from the conserved cysteine through the conserved F or W. A D gene is named only where the DNA matches it firmly. The listing skips clone size in some rows; elsewhere it reads once, few, many or a size class.

D gene: TRBD2; V gene: TRBV7-9; J gene: TRBJ2-7; clone size: .; CDR3 DNA: TGTGCCAGCAGTCCTAGCGGGAAAGTCTACGAGCAGTACTTC; CDR3 protein: CASSPSGKVYEQYF
D gene: .; V gene: TRBV9; J gene: TRBJ2-2; clone size: few; CDR3 DNA: TGTGCCAGCAGCGCAGGGTTCGGGGAGCTGTTTTTT; CDR3 protein: CASSAGFGELFF
D gene: TRBD2; V gene: TRBV3-1/TRBV3-2; J gene: TRBJ2-3; clone size: .; CDR3 DNA: TGTGCCAGCAGCCTTCAAAGATTTAGCGGGAGAGGAACAGATACGCAGTATTTT; CDR3 protein: CASSLQRFSGRGTDTQYF
D gene: .; V gene: TRBV18; J gene: TRBJ1-1; clone size: few; CDR3 DNA: TGTGCCAGCTCACCACCGGGGGGGCCGGACACTGAAGCTTTCTTT; CDR3 protein: CASSPPGGPDTEAFF
D gene: TRBD1; V gene: TRBV28; J gene: TRBJ1-1; clone size: few; CDR3 DNA: TGTGCCACCCGCACCGGGACAGAGAACACTGAAGCTTTCTTT; CDR3 protein: CATRTGTENTEAFF
D gene: .; V gene: TRBV30; J gene: TRBJ1-5; clone size: .; CDR3 DNA: TGTGCCTGGAGTGCGGGGGGATTAAATCAGCCCCAGCATTTT; CDR3 protein: CAWSAGGLNQPQHF
D gene: .; V gene: TRBV24-1; J gene: TRBJ2-3; clone size: .; CDR3 DNA: TGTGCCACCAGCTCCCCGGACTTTTCCACGCAGTATTTT; CDR3 protein: CATSSPDFSTQYF
D gene: .; V gene: TRBV23-1; J gene: TRBJ1-6; clone size: .; CDR3 DNA: TGCGCCAGCAGTCAATCGGGCCGGGGGAACTATAATTCACCCCTCCACTTT; CDR3 protein: CASSQSGRGNYNSPLHF
D gene: TRBD2; V gene: TRBV2; J gene: TRBJ2-4; clone size: .; CDR3 DNA: TGTGCCAGCAGTCCGGGACTAGCGGGGGTTGTCAAAAACATTCAGTACTTC; CDR3 protein: CASSPGLAGVVKNIQYF
D gene: TRBD1; V gene: TRBV14; J gene: TRBJ2-7; clone size: .; CDR3 DNA: TGTGCCAGCAGCCCGTACAGGGGGCGAAGGTACGAGCAGTACTTC; CDR3 protein: CASSPYRGRRYEQYF
D gene: .; V gene: TRBV20-1; J gene: TRBJ2-7; clone size: .; CDR3 DNA: TGCAGTGCTAGTGGAGGGTTTAACTACGAGCAGTACTTC; CDR3 protein: CSASGGFNYEQYF
D gene: .; V gene: TRBV4-1; J gene: TRBJ2-1; clone size: .; CDR3 DNA: TGCGCCAGCAGCCAATCTAGCGTGAGCAGTAATGAGCAGTTCTTC; CDR3 protein: CASSQSSVSSNEQFF
D gene: TRBD1; V gene: TRBV19; J gene: TRBJ1-1; clone size: .; CDR3 DNA: TGTGCCAGTGGACAGGGGCTCATGAACACTGAAGCTTTCTTT; CDR3 protein: CASGQGLMNTEAFF
D gene: .; V gene: TRBV3-1/TRBV3-2; J gene: TRBJ2-7; clone size: .; CDR3 DNA: TGTGCCAGCAGCCGCGTAGTGTACGAGCAGTACTTC; CDR3 protein: CASSRVVYEQYF
D gene: TRBD1; V gene: TRBV3-1/TRBV3-2; J gene: TRBJ1-2; clone size: .; CDR3 DNA: TGTGCCAGCAGCCAAGCATACGACGGGACAGCGACTAACTATGGCTACACCTTC; CDR3 protein: CASSQAYDGTATNYGYTF
D gene: TRBD1; V gene: TRBV18; J gene: TRBJ1-5; clone size: .; CDR3 DNA: TGTGCCAGCTCACCGGGACAGGGATCCTATAGCAATCAGCCCCAGCATTTT; CDR3 protein: CASSPGQGSYSNQPQHF
D gene: .; V gene: TRBV6-1; J gene: TRBJ2-6; clone size: .; CDR3 DNA: TGTGCCAGCAGTGAGTCTACAGGCTCTGGGGCCAACGTCCTGACTTTC; CDR3 protein: CASSESTGSGANVLTF
D gene: TRBD1; V gene: TRBV28; J gene: TRBJ2-7; clone size: .; CDR3 DNA: TGTGCCAGCAGTCCAGCGGGGGACAGGGGGAACGAGCAGTACTTC; CDR3 protein: CASSPAGDRGNEQYF
D gene: .; V gene: TRBV27; J gene: TRBJ2-7; clone size: .; CDR3 DNA: TGTGCCAGCAGCCGACTCCGGGACATCACCTACGAGCAGTACTTC; CDR3 protein: CASSRLRDITYEQYF
D gene: TRBD1; V gene: TRBV18; J gene: TRBJ1-2; clone size: few; CDR3 DNA: TGTGCCAGCTCACCTGACAGGGGCTATGGCTACACCTTC; CDR3 protein: CASSPDRGYGYTF
D gene: TRBD1; V gene: TRBV28; J gene: TRBJ2-7; clone size: .; CDR3 DNA: TGTGCCAGCAGCATCCCCGACAGGGCCCCTTACGAGCAGTACTTC; CDR3 protein: CASSIPDRAPYEQYF
D gene: .; V gene: TRBV6-5; J gene: TRBJ1-1; clone size: few; CDR3 DNA: TGTGCCAGCAGTTCCAGTACTGAAGCTTTCTTT; CDR3 protein: CASSSSTEAFF
D gene: .; V gene: TRBV9; J gene: TRBJ2-2; clone size: few; CDR3 DNA: TGTGCCAGCAGCGTAGGTAGCCTCACCGGGGAGCTGTTTTTT; CDR3 protein: CASSVGSLTGELFF
D gene: TRBD1; V gene: TRBV18; J gene: TRBJ2-7; clone size: .; CDR3 DNA: TGTGCCAGCTCACCGGTGACGGGACAGGGGATCGAGCAGTACTTC; CDR3 protein: CASSPVTGQGIEQYF
D gene: .; V gene: TRBV7-3; J gene: TRBJ2-7; clone size: once; CDR3 DNA: TGTGCCAGCAGCTTAGTGGGACACCTCTCCTACGAGCAGTACTTC; CDR3 protein: CASSLVGHLSYEQYF
D gene: .; V gene: TRBV29-1; J gene: TRBJ2-6; clone size: .; CDR3 DNA: TGCAGCGTTGAATCGAGCGCCTTCTCTGGGGCCAACGTCCTGACTTTC; CDR3 protein: CSVESSAFSGANVLTF
D gene: .; V gene: TRBV29-1; J gene: TRBJ2-2; clone size: .; CDR3 DNA: TGCAGCGTTGAAGATGGGACTGGAGTCGGGGAGCTGTTTTTT; CDR3 protein: CSVEDGTGVGELFF
D gene: .; V gene: TRBV11-3; J gene: TRBJ1-1; clone size: .; CDR3 DNA: TGTGCCAGCAGCGCCAGGGTCGAAGCTTTCTTT; CDR3 protein: CASSARVEAFF
D gene: .; V gene: TRBV24-1; J gene: TRBJ1-1; clone size: few; CDR3 DNA: TGTGCCACCAGTGACTCTGACACTGAAGCTTTCTTT; CDR3 protein: CATSDSDTEAFF
D gene: TRBD2; V gene: TRBV7-9; J gene: TRBJ2-1; clone size: .; CDR3 DNA: TGTGCCAGCACCCACCCGAGCGGGGGGGCTGAGACGCCTGGACTTTACAATGAGCAGTTCTTC; CDR3 protein: CASTHPSGGAETPGLYNEQFF
D gene: .; V gene: TRBV12-5; J gene: TRBJ2-1; clone size: .; CDR3 DNA: TGTGCTAGTGGACCCTCCTTTGGGGCGAGCTCCTACAATGAGCAGTTCTTC; CDR3 protein: CASGPSFGASSYNEQFF
D gene: .; V gene: TRBV2; J gene: TRBJ2-7; clone size: .; CDR3 DNA: TGTGCCAGCAGTGGGTGGGACTCCCCAGCATACGAGCAGTACTTC; CDR3 protein: CASSGWDSPAYEQYF
D gene: .; V gene: TRBV6-1; J gene: TRBJ2-7; clone size: few; CDR3 DNA: TGTGCCAGCAGTGACCTAGTTCAGTACGAGCAGTACTTC; CDR3 protein: CASSDLVQYEQYF
D gene: .; V gene: TRBV2; J gene: TRBJ2-7; clone size: .; CDR3 DNA: TGTGCCAGCAGTGAAATGGGCAGCTCCTACGAGCAGTACTTC; CDR3 protein: CASSEMGSSYEQYF
D gene: .; V gene: TRBV30; J gene: TRBJ1-2; clone size: .; CDR3 DNA: TGTGCTGAGAACAGGAACTATGGCTACACCTTC; CDR3 protein: CAENRNYGYTF
D gene: TRBD2; V gene: TRBV6-5; J gene: TRBJ2-1; clone size: .; CDR3 DNA: TGTGCCAGCACCGGGACTAGCGGGGCCTACAATGAGCAGTTCTTC; CDR3 protein: CASTGTSGAYNEQFF
D gene: TRBD1; V gene: TRBV20-1; J gene: TRBJ2-1; clone size: .; CDR3 DNA: TGCAGTGCTAGTGAGGACAGGGGGCACTACAATGAGCAGTTCTTC; CDR3 protein: CSASEDRGHYNEQFF
D gene: .; V gene: TRBV19; J gene: TRBJ2-7; clone size: few; CDR3 DNA: TGTGCCAGTAGTGCCAGGACAGCCTACGAGCAGTACTTC; CDR3 protein: CASSARTAYEQYF
D gene: .; V gene: TRBV19; J gene: TRBJ1-5; clone size: .; CDR3 DNA: TGTGCCAGTAGTGAGGTTCGACTTAGCAATCAGCCCCAGCATTTT; CDR3 protein: CASSEVRLSNQPQHF
D gene: .; V gene: TRBV5-1; J gene: TRBJ2-6; clone size: .; CDR3 DNA: TGCGCCAGCAGCTTGAGGGAGGCTGGGGCCAACGTCCTGACTTTC; CDR3 protein: CASSLREAGANVLTF
D gene: .; V gene: TRBV7-2; J gene: TRBJ1-2; clone size: .; CDR3 DNA: TGTGCCAGCAGCTTAGGGGGCGCATATGGCTACACCTTC; CDR3 protein: CASSLGGAYGYTF
D gene: .; V gene: TRBV6-9; J gene: TRBJ2-1; clone size: .; CDR3 DNA: TGTGCCAGCTTGTCAGGGGACTCCTACAATGAGCAGTTCTTC; CDR3 protein: CASLSGDSYNEQFF
D gene: .; V gene: TRBV4-1; J gene: TRBJ2-7; clone size: .; CDR3 DNA: TGCGCCAGCAGCCAAGCACCACAGGGTTCCTACGAGCAGTACTTC; CDR3 protein: CASSQAPQGSYEQYF
D gene: .; V gene: TRBV5-1; J gene: TRBJ2-5; clone size: .; CDR3 DNA: TGCGCCAGCAGTACGGGGGTCAGCGAGACCCAGTACTTC; CDR3 protein: CASSTGVSETQYF
D gene: .; V gene: TRBV18; J gene: TRBJ1-6; clone size: .; CDR3 DNA: TGTGCCAGCTCATCGGAGAATTCACCCCTCCACTTT; CDR3 protein: CASSSENSPLHF
D gene: .; V gene: TRBV7-8; J gene: TRBJ2-7; clone size: .; CDR3 DNA: TGTGCCAGCAGCCTACAGTGGATGGGTTCCTACGAGCAGTACTTC; CDR3 protein: CASSLQWMGSYEQYF